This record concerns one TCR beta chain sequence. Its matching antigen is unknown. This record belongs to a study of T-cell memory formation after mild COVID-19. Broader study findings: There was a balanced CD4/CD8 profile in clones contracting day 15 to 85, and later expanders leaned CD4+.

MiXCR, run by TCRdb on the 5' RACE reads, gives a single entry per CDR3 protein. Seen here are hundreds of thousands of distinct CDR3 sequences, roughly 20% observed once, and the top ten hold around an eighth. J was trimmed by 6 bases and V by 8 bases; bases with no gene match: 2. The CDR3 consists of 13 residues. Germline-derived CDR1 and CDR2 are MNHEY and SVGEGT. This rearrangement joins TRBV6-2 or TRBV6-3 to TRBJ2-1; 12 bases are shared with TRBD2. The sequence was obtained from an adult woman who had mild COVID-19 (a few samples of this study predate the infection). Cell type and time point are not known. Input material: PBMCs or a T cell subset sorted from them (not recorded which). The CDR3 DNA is TGTGCCAGCCGGACTAGCGGGGTCAATGAGCAGTTCTTC. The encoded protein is CASRTSGVNEQFF.